Described below is a single TCR beta chain sequence and its context. The entry originates in a study of technical replicates of blood from several donors. CDR1 and CDR2 from the germline V gene are MNHEY and SMNVEV (reference sequence). The CDR3 has 14 amino acids. V was cut by 3 bases and J by 6 bases, with 15 bases left in between. Here immunoSEQ multiplex PCR was the method, and the copy in TCRdb shows in-frame clones only, minus some. The table has 15,000 to 20,000 clones, around nine tenths seen once. The rearrangement links TRBV27 to TRBJ2-7, with a possible D match to TRBD2 (6 bases). The sequenced sample was PBMCs. The clonotype was recovered from a human donor in good health. The CDR3 sequence: CASSFNGGAGEQYF. The CDR3, as DNA: TGTGCCAGCAGTTTTAACGGAGGGGCGGGCGAGCAGTACTTC.